A single sample gave rise to the 17 T cell receptor beta chains below, sequenced in a study of cytomegalovirus exposure and HLA in healthy donors. The PCR contained 60 Vbeta and 13 Jbeta primers. Assay: immunoSEQ multiplex PCR; the TCRdb copy retains only in-frame clones and omits some. The sample consists of about 190,000 clones, roughly 83% of them appearing once. The sequencing sample was made of PBMCs. The receptors derive from a woman aged 45-65 years in good health and CMV-seronegative.

The chain carries TRBV7-9 and TRBJ1-2, with 9 nucleotides matching TRBD1. Germline CDR1 SEHNR, CDR2 FQNEAQ (reference sequence). The J segment lost 8 bases and the V segment lost 5 bases, leaving 6 bases of the junction unmatched. The CDR3 runs 13 residues. The CDR3 loop reads CASSPGTGHGYTF. CDR3 DNA: TGTGCCAGCAGCCCAGGGACAGGGCACGGCTACACCTTC.

The chain carries TRBV14 and TRBJ2-6, with unresolved D. The CDR3 extends over 15 amino acids. V lost 1 base, J lost 2 bases, and 6 bases lay in between. The V gene's germline CDR1 is SGHDN and CDR2 FVKESK. CDR3 protein: CASSQGGTGANVLTF. The CDR3 bases are TGTGCCAGCAGCCAAGGAGGAACTGGGGCCAACGTCCTGACTTTC.

The chain couples TRBV9 to TRBJ2-4; D gene uncertain. The CDR3 contains 14 residues. V gave up 1 base and J gave up 0 bases, with 5 bases separating them. From germline, CDR1 is SGDLS and CDR2 YYNGEE. This CDR3 is CASSVLSAKNIQYF. CDR3 sequence (DNA): TGTGCCAGCAGCGTACTTTCAGCCAAAAACATTCAGTACTTC.

This clone was counted between two and nine times. The junction and the germline gene differ at one end; a read error may be behind it. The sample carries other DNA sequences with the same CDR3. V gene TRBV4-3 combines with J gene TRBJ1-1; no reliable D call. The CDR3 runs to 16 residues. Germline-derived CDR1 and CDR2 are LGHNA and YSLEER. DNA for the CDR3: TGCGCCAGCAGCCAAGATCGGGGAATCATGAACACTGAAGCCTTCTTT. It yields the protein CASSQDRGIMNTEAFF.

J is TRBJ2-7 and V is TRBV7-2; TRBD2 matches 10 bases. This CDR3 contains 15 residues. J gave up 3 bases and V 5 bases, and 7 bases lay outside the gene matches. Germline values: CDR1 SGHTA, CDR2 FQGNSA. Written as DNA, the CDR3 is TGTGCCAGCAGCCAAGGACTAGCGGTTAACTACGAGCAGTACTTC. Translating gives CASSQGLAVNYEQYF.

This clone has a single count. The V call is TRBV28, the J call TRBJ1-2; tentative D call: TRBD1 (5 bases). Germline assignment: CDR1 MDHEN and CDR2 SYDVKM. The CDR3 runs 14 residues. CDR3 region: CAIDSRGGYYGYTF. Written as DNA, the CDR3 is TGTGCGATCGACAGTCGGGGGGGTTACTATGGCTACACCTTC.

The rearrangement joins TRBV6-1 to TRBJ2-7; D is perhaps TRBD2 (6 bases). V was cut by 1 base and J by 6 bases, with 19 bases left in between. Germline V gene data show CDR1 as MNHNS and CDR2 as SASEGT. This CDR3 has 16 residues. In nucleotides, the CDR3 is TGTGCCAGCAGTGAAGGGGCCGGGACTCCGGACTGCGAGCAGTACTTC. Amino acid sequence: CASSEGAGTPDCEQYF.

The CDR3 coding sequence is TGTGCCAGCAGTGCCGGGGGTCGGCGTGGCTATGGCTACACCTTC. Translating it yields CASSAGGRRGYGYTF. This rearrangement joins TRBV2 to TRBJ1-2; tentatively, D is TRBD1 (5 bases). Trimming shortened V by 4 bases and J by 4 bases, and 16 bases separated the two germline ends. The CDR3 contains 15 residues. CDR1 and CDR2 (germline): SNHLY, FYNNEI.

This sequence joins TRBV14 and TRBJ2-3, with D possibly matching TRBD2 (6 bases). CDR3 length: 15 amino acids. Germline loops: CDR1 SGHDN, CDR2 FVKESK. Between the trimmed V and J ends, which lost 3 bases and 1 base, there was a span of 11 bases. CDR3 loop: CASSQGLIRTDTQYF. DNA for the CDR3: TGTGCCAGCAGCCAGGGACTCATCCGCACAGATACGCAGTATTTT.

The genes are TRBV4-1 and TRBJ1-2; no clear D. V was trimmed by 0 bases and J by 4 bases, leaving 18 bases between them. The germline V gene has CDR1 MGHRA and CDR2 YSYEKL. CDR3 length: 17 amino acids. CDR3 in amino acids: CASSQEPRAGPPYGYTF. CDR3 DNA sequence: TGCGCCAGCAGCCAAGAACCCCGGGCGGGTCCGCCCTATGGCTACACCTTC.

The gene calls are TRBV5-4 and TRBJ2-5; TRBD1 might be the D (5 bases). Germline V lookup: CDR1 SGHNT, CDR2 YYREEE (reference sequence). Trimming shortened V by 2 bases and J by 2 bases, and 7 bases separated the two germline ends. The CDR3 is made up of 13 amino acids. CDR3 sequence (DNA): TGTGCCAGCAGCTTTCCAGGGCAAGAGACCCAGTACTTC. Translated: CASSFPGQETQYF.

This clone has a handful of counts. The chain is built from TRBV4-3 and TRBJ2-1, with 10 bases aligning to TRBD2. CDR1 and CDR2 from the germline V gene are LGHNA and YSLEER. J lost 9 bases, V lost 3 bases, and 8 bases had no gene match. The CDR3 has 15 amino acids. The CDR3 sequence is CASSHLAGALSEQFF. Written as DNA, the CDR3 is TGCGCCAGCAGCCATCTAGCGGGAGCGTTGAGTGAGCAGTTCTTC.

The chain joins TRBV6-5 to TRBJ2-7; D unresolved. Trimming cost V 5 bases and J 8 bases, with 19 bases left between them. The CDR3 contains 14 residues. Per germline, CDR1 MNHEY and CDR2 SVGAGI. As DNA, the CDR3 is TGTGCCAGCAGTACACCCCAAGAGCCGGGTCAGCAGTACTTC. It is translated as CASSTPQEPGQQYF.

V and J are TRBV18 and TRBJ1-2; 7 positions match TRBD1. The CDR3 is 14 amino acids. Germline V gene sequence: CDR1 KGHSH, CDR2 LQKENI. V shed 0 bases, J shed 5 bases, and the junction held 3 bases outside the gene matches. The CDR3: CASSPPGQTYGYTF. The DNA of the CDR3 is TGTGCCAGCTCACCACCGGGACAGACTTATGGCTACACCTTC.

The chain is built from TRBV19 and TRBJ2-3; 9 bases line up with TRBD2. The CDR3 is 16 residues long. Trimming at V came to 6 bases and at J to 2 bases, leaving 9 bases not matched to a gene. Germline V lookup: CDR1 LNHDA, CDR2 SQIVND (reference sequence). The CDR3 loop reads CASSAYSGSITDTQYF. As DNA, the CDR3 is TGTGCCAGTAGCGCTTATAGCGGGAGCATCACAGATACGCAGTATTTT.

This chain's CDR3 is CASSQDESGTGLYGYTF. DNA of the CDR3: TGCGCCAGCAGCCAAGATGAGAGCGGGACAGGTCTCTATGGCTACACCTTC. This chain uses TRBV4-1 with TRBJ1-2; 8 bases are a match to TRBD1. The V gene's germline CDR1 is MGHRA and CDR2 YSYEKL. V shed 0 bases, J shed 4 bases, and the junction held 10 bases outside the gene matches. CDR3 length: 17 amino acids.

This clone was recorded only once. This chain joins TRBV7-6 and TRBJ2-7; D possibly corresponds to TRBD2 (6 bases). The V end was cut by 2 bases, the J end by 5 bases, with 16 bases between. CDR1 is SGHVS and CDR2 is FNYEAQ in the germline V gene. This CDR3 region has 15 residues. The CDR3 is CASSLTGVGRDEQYF. CDR3 DNA sequence: TGTGCCAGCAGCTTAACGGGGGTTGGACGCGACGAGCAGTACTTC.